This TCR beta chain was identified during a study of blood T cells in healthy people across ages. At the level of the study: About one barcoded beta molecule per two T cells was the capture yield of template switching.

Using a J-beta primer mix together with a sample-barcoded 5' primer, a second PCR was run for roughly 7 to 12 cycles. The authors tagged each cDNA molecule using a template-switch adaptor with 12 random nucleotides. MiXCR was run by TCRdb on the 5' RACE reads, yielding one entry per CDR3 protein. The sample includes about 1.4 million distinct CDR3 sequences, roughly 60% of them seen just once. This clonotype was found many times. Antigen specificity is unknown. Study findings and constraints: Underestimates were what the diversity estimates from one million T cells were considered to be.

The germline V gene has CDR1 DFQATT and CDR2 SNEGSKA (reference sequence). Trimming cost V 0 bases and J 8 bases, with 11 bases left between them. CDR3 length: 13 amino acids. The sample comprised blood. The TCR sequence derives from a man aged 18-30 years in good health. The chain links TRBV20-1 to TRBJ2-1; tentatively, D is TRBD1 (5 bases). The CDR3 DNA reads TGCAGTGCTAGAGATCCGGCAGGGCATGAGCAGTTCTTC. Its protein is CSARDPAGHEQFF.